This is a list of T cell receptor beta chains from one sample in a study of T cell responses to AZD1222 COVID-19 vaccine. Profiled with immunoSEQ multiplex PCR; TCRdb holds only in-frame clones, not every one. The sample yields 250,000 to 300,000 clones, around 92% seen once. The sample here was peripheral blood, taken 28 days after the second AZD1222 dose. All receptors derive from an adult who received the AZD1222 COVID-19 vaccine. The CDR3 runs from the conserved cysteine through the conserved F or W. A D gene is named only where the DNA matches it firmly. Clone size appears in some rows only: once, few, many, or a class for an expanded clone.

clone_size j_call v_call d_call cdr3_nt cdr3_aa
NA TRBJ2-3 TRBV2 TRBD2 TGTGCCAGCAGCACAAACGGACTAGCGGTGGATACGCAGTATTTT CASSTNGLAVDTQYF
NA TRBJ1-1 TRBV6-5 NA TGTGCCAGCAGTTCGGCAGGGTTGAACACTGAAGCTTTCTTT CASSSAGLNTEAFF
NA TRBJ1-2 TRBV5-8 NA TGTGCCAGCAGCTTGGCCGCGGGGGGTGATGGCTACACCTTC CASSLAAGGDGYTF
NA TRBJ2-2 TRBV5-1 TRBD2 TGCGCCAGCAGTTGGAGCGGGGGGGCGACCGGGGAGCTGTTTTTT CASSWSGGATGELFF
NA TRBJ2-1 TRBV12-3/TRBV12-4 NA TGTGCCAGCAGTTGGAGGAATGAGCAGTTCTTC CASSWRNEQFF
NA TRBJ2-5 TRBV29-1 NA TGCAGCGTCGCCCGAACGGCAGCAGAGACCCAGTACTTC CSVARTAAETQYF
NA TRBJ1-2 TRBV9 NA TGTGCCAGCAGCGACCGGACAACTTCTTTTGGCTACACCTTC CASSDRTTSFGYTF
NA TRBJ2-1 TRBV11-2 TRBD1 TGTGCCAGCAGCTTAGTGGGGTCAGGGGGCTGGGGAGTCAATGAGCAGTTCTTC CASSLVGSGGWGVNEQFF
NA TRBJ2-3 TRBV9 TRBD2 TGTGCCAGCAGCGTAGGGGGGGGTCCAGATACGCAGTATTTT CASSVGGGPDTQYF
NA TRBJ1-1 TRBV23-1 NA TGCGCCAGCAGTCAATCAGGGTACAGGGTTCCCCTTGAAGCTTTCTTT CASSQSGYRVPLEAFF
NA TRBJ1-2 TRBV7-2 TRBD1 TGTGCCAGCAGCTCCCGGGACAGATATGGCTACACCTTC CASSSRDRYGYTF
NA TRBJ1-2 TRBV5-1 NA TGCGCCAGCAGCCGTTCCTACCCTGGGTATGGCTACACCTTC CASSRSYPGYGYTF
NA TRBJ2-7 TRBV9 NA TGTGCCAGCAGCGTAGCTGGCTACCGTAACTCCTACGAGCAGTACTTC CASSVAGYRNSYEQYF
NA TRBJ1-6 TRBV19 NA TGTGCCAGTAGTGAAAACACTTATAATTCACCCCTCCACTTT CASSENTYNSPLHF
NA TRBJ2-3 TRBV28 NA TGTGCCAGCAGCCCCTCCTGGGGGCTACACACAGATACGCAGTATTTT CASSPSWGLHTDTQYF
NA TRBJ1-1 TRBV7-9 NA TGTGCCAGCAGCTTTTCAGGGGTTCGTGGCACTGAAGCTTTCTTT CASSFSGVRGTEAFF
NA TRBJ2-1 TRBV7-3 NA TGTGCCAGCAGCCTAGAGCTTGGTGAGCAGTTCTTC CASSLELGEQFF
NA TRBJ1-4 TRBV7-9 TRBD1 TGTGCCAGCAGCCTAGGGGGACAGAGAAATGAAAAACTGTTTTTT CASSLGGQRNEKLFF
NA TRBJ2-7 TRBV2 TRBD2 TGTGCCAGCAACCGGGAGGACTCCTACGAGCAGTACTTC CASNREDSYEQYF
once TRBJ2-1 TRBV2 NA TGTGCCAGCAGTGCTCTCAATGAGCAGTTCTTC CASSALNEQFF
NA TRBJ2-2 TRBV9 TRBD2 TGTGCCAGCAGCGTAGTTAGCGGGAGAGGGACCGGGGAGCTGTTTTTT CASSVVSGRGTGELFF
NA TRBJ1-6 TRBV7-2 TRBD1 TGTGCCAGCAGCTTCTCCGGGGGACAGGGAAATTCACCCCTCCACTTT CASSFSGGQGNSPLHF
NA TRBJ1-6 TRBV7-8 TRBD1 TGTGCCAGCAGCTCCCGGGACAGGGAATCCTCACCCCTCCACTTT CASSSRDRESSPLHF
NA TRBJ2-3 TRBV27 TRBD2 TGTGCCAGCACGACTAGCGTAGCTAGCACAGATACGCAGTATTTT CASTTSVASTDTQYF
NA TRBJ1-4 TRBV6-5 NA TGTGCCAGCAGTTACTCGAGTCAGGGTGGGGAAAAACTGTTTTTT CASSYSSQGGEKLFF
NA TRBJ2-7 TRBV2 NA TGTGCCAGCAGAGCGGATCGATACGAGCAGTACTTC CASRADRYEQYF